The 20 T cell receptor beta chains below were found in one sample sequenced in a study of technical replicates of blood from a handful of donors (dated by TCRdb to 2016 to 2017). Library method: the immunoSEQ multiplex PCR assay. TCRdb took this table from immuneACCESS and kept in-frame rearrangements with V and J called. Such tables lack part of the clones; where checked against another copy, unresolved V genes explain under half of the gap, and the rest is unexplained. The sample data list some 75,000 clones, and approximately 96% of these were observed just once. About 0.31% of the sample belongs to the ten largest clones. Source material: T cells isolated from PBMCs. The origin of the receptors is a human donor in good health.

This rearrangement joins TRBV4-1 to TRBJ1-2, with unresolved D. CDR1 is MGHRA, CDR2 YSYEKL, per germline. The V end was cut by 3 bases, the J end by 7 bases, with 21 bases between. This CDR3 region has 16 residues. The CDR3 coding sequence is TGCGCCAGCAGCCAGCTGTGGACGACGCGGGTAGGTGGCTACACCTTC. This codes for CASSQLWTTRVGGYTF.

This clone is a singleton in its sample. J is TRBJ2-7 and V is TRBV6-6, with D unclear. V lost 0 bases to trimming and J lost 4 bases, with 7 bases between them. CDR1 is MNHNY and CDR2 is SVGAGI in the germline V gene (reference sequence). This CDR3 has 13 residues. CDR3: CASSYSSAYEQYF. The CDR3 DNA reads TGTGCCAGCAGTTACTCGAGTGCGTACGAGCAGTACTTC.

The V call is TRBV10-3, the J call TRBJ1-5, with 9 bases matching TRBD1. Trimming took 4 bases from V and 6 from J; bases not matched to a gene: 4. Looked up from germline, CDR1 is ENHRY and CDR2 is SYGVKD. CDR3 size: 14 residues. The CDR3 coding sequence is TGTGCCATCAGTGGGGACAGGGCGAGTCAGCCCCAGCATTTT. This encodes CAISGDRASQPQHF.

This clone has a single count. This sequence joins TRBV19 and TRBJ1-2; 8 nucleotides align to TRBD1. The germline gives CDR1 LNHDA, CDR2 SQIVND (reference sequence). V shed 5 bases, J shed 6 bases, and the junction held 11 bases outside the gene matches. The CDR3 runs to 15 residues. The CDR3 DNA reads TGTGCCAGTAGTTATTCAGGGGGCGCGTATGATGGCTACACCTTC. Protein product: CASSYSGGAYDGYTF.

This clone appeared a single time. The rearrangement joins TRBV27 to TRBJ2-7, with 11 bases that match TRBD2. The length of the CDR3 is 15 residues. The J segment lost 4 bases and the V segment lost 5 bases, leaving 7 bases of the junction unmatched. Germline loops: CDR1 MNHEY, CDR2 SMNVEV (reference sequence). This chain's CDR3 is CASSPLAGGTYEQYF. The CDR3 DNA is TGTGCCAGCAGTCCCCTAGCGGGAGGTACGTACGAGCAGTACTTC.

V and J are TRBV18 and TRBJ1-4, with a weak D call TRBD1 (5 bases). Germline values: CDR1 KGHSH, CDR2 LQKENI. The ends were cut back, 6 bases at V and 0 bases at J, with 11 bases in the middle. The CDR3 has 15 residues. The CDR3 protein is CASSSSGSTNEKLFF. Here the CDR3 DNA reads TGTGCCAGCTCGTCCTCAGGGTCAACTAATGAAAAACTGTTTTTT.

This clone occurred once. J is TRBJ1-4 and V is TRBV30, with D possibly matching TRBD1 (6 bases). This CDR3 is built from 12 residues. CDR1 is GTSNPN and CDR2 is SVGIG in the germline V gene (reference sequence). V lost 3 bases and J lost 6, with 8 bases in between. The CDR3 region has the DNA TGTGCCTGGAGCAGGGGCGATGAAAAACTGTTTTTT. It yields the protein CAWSRGDEKLFF.

This chain links TRBV30 with TRBJ2-1; 10 bases fit TRBD2. Germline loops: CDR1 GTSNPN, CDR2 SVGIG (reference sequence). The CDR3 is 16 amino acids. V dropped 4 bases and J dropped 4; count of bases not matched to a gene: 10. The DNA for the CDR3 is TGTGCCTGGACCCAAGGGTTTAGCGGGAGGTACAATGAGCAGTTCTTC. Its translation: CAWTQGFSGRYNEQFF.

V and J are TRBV7-8 and TRBJ1-5; the match to TRBD1 covers 8 bases. CDR1 is SGHVS and CDR2 is FQNEAQ in the germline V gene. The ends lost 4 bases at V and 8 bases at J; junction bases unmatched: 4. The CDR3 has 13 residues. CDR3 amino acids: CASSSDRDKPQHF. In nucleotides, the CDR3 is TGTGCCAGCAGCTCGGACAGGGACAAGCCCCAGCATTTT.

The CDR3 region has the DNA TGTGCCAGCAGTCTTACACAGAACACTGAAGCTTTCTTT. Encoded protein: CASSLTQNTEAFF. The rearrangement joins TRBV27 to TRBJ1-1; D gene uncertain. CDR3 length: 13 residues. The germline V gene has CDR1 MNHEY and CDR2 SMNVEV (reference sequence). Deletions cut 5 bases from V and 1 base from J, with 8 bases between.

The rearrangement uses TRBV7-3 and TRBJ2-3, with 10 bases lining up with TRBD2. Germline values: CDR1 SGHTA, CDR2 FQGTGA. V was clipped by 0 bases and J by 11 bases; unmatched bases: 11. The CDR3 consists of 16 residues. The DNA for the CDR3 is TGTGCCAGCAGCTTAACCGGGACTAGCGCCGTTTCTAGGCAGTATTTT. Translating gives CASSLTGTSAVSRQYF.

This chain joins TRBV28 and TRBJ2-7; TRBD2 agrees at 10 bases. From germline, CDR1 is MDHEN and CDR2 SYDVKM. V was pared by 6 bases and J by 0 bases, with 8 bases of the junction left unmatched. The CDR3 length is 16 residues. The CDR3 nucleotides are TGTGCCAGCAGCTTTATCCTAGCGGGAGACTCCTACGAGCAGTACTTC. Translating gives CASSFILAGDSYEQYF.

The chain combines TRBV27 with TRBJ1-1; possibly TRBD1 for D (6 bases). V lost 7 bases and J lost 1, with 10 bases in between. The CDR3 is 13 amino acids. Germline V gene sequence: CDR1 MNHEY, CDR2 SMNVEV (reference sequence). The DNA of the CDR3 is TGTGCCAGCAACCCACAGGGGAACACTGAAGCTTTCTTT. Residues: CASNPQGNTEAFF.

This clone has a single count. The chain joins TRBV5-4 to TRBJ2-7; maybe TRBD2 (5 bases). V gave up 0 bases and J gave up 2 bases, with 15 bases separating them. The germline V gene encodes CDR1 SGHNT and CDR2 YYREEE (reference sequence). The CDR3 runs to 16 residues. The CDR3 reads CASSLAPGLVAYEQYF. The CDR3 region has the DNA TGTGCCAGCAGCTTGGCCCCGGGATTAGTTGCCTACGAGCAGTACTTC.

The rearrangement joins TRBV6-5 to TRBJ2-5; no definite D call. Germline-derived CDR1 and CDR2 are MNHEY and SVGAGI. The CDR3 is made up of 11 amino acids. V was clipped by 8 bases and J by 3 bases, with 7 bases between them. The CDR3 loop is CASQEKETQYF. For the CDR3, the DNA is TGTGCCAGCCAGGAAAAAGAGACCCAGTACTTC.

The chain links TRBV2 to TRBJ2-2, with D possibly matching TRBD1 (6 bases). The CDR3 is made up of 14 amino acids. Looked up from germline, CDR1 is SNHLY and CDR2 is FYNNEI. V lost 6 bases and J lost 6, with 14 bases in between. In DNA form, the CDR3 reads TGTGCCAGCAGGGTAGACAGGTCCCCCGGGGAGCTGTTTTTT. This sequence encodes CASRVDRSPGELFF.

The gene calls are TRBV9 and TRBJ2-2, with D maybe TRBD2 (6 bases). Trimming took off 1 base at V and 0 bases at J, with 13 bases between the two ends. Looked up from germline, CDR1 is SGDLS and CDR2 is YYNGEE. The CDR3 has 17 amino acids. The CDR3 here is CASSVWGDTANTGELFF. The CDR3 DNA reads TGTGCCAGCAGCGTATGGGGGGATACAGCGAACACCGGGGAGCTGTTTTTT.

The chain combines TRBV11-2 with TRBJ1-5, with a possible D match to TRBD1 (6 bases). V gave up 6 bases and J gave up 1 base, with 7 bases separating them. From germline, CDR1 is SGHAT and CDR2 FQNNGV. The CDR3 is made up of 13 amino acids. In DNA, the CDR3 is TGTGCCAGCAGACAGGGCAGCAATCAGCCCCAGCATTTT. Protein: CASRQGSNQPQHF.

The DNA of the CDR3 is TGCGCCAGCAGCCCTAAATCGGGACAGGGCTACAATGAGCAGTTCTTC. It encodes CASSPKSGQGYNEQFF. The chain recombines TRBV5-1 with TRBJ2-1; TRBD1 matches at 9 bases. CDR1 and CDR2 from the germline V gene are SGHRS and YFSETQ. The length of the CDR3 is 16 residues. The junction had 8 bases not matched to a gene; V was cut back by 4 bases and J by 3 bases.

The chain carries TRBV7-2 and TRBJ1-3; D not certain. The ends were cut back, 5 bases at V and 2 bases at J, with 22 bases in the middle. The CDR3 has 18 amino acids. Per the germline V gene, CDR1 is SGHTA and CDR2 is FQGNSA. CDR3 in DNA: TGTGCCAGCAGCCCAAGCGGGAGGCCCACCGAAGCTGGAAACACCATATATTTT. It codes for CASSPSGRPTEAGNTIYF.